These 23 T cell receptor beta chains were sequenced from one sample in a study of beta chain features in type 1 diabetes. Study-level findings and limits: The study found moderately but significantly shorter TCRB CDR3s in all four CD4+ subsets of Type 1 diabetes patients.

The study reverse transcribed the entire isolated RNA, so it sequenced expressed TCRB transcripts. TCRdb's copy holds only in-frame clones and misses some; the assay was immunoSEQ multiplex PCR. Of fewer than 450,000 clones in the sample, roughly 12% were seen once. For these TCRs, the target antigens are not known. The sample comprised naive CD4+ T cells from blood. The source is a woman aged 18 to 35 with type 1 diabetes.

The V gene is TRBV6-1, the J gene TRBJ2-3; 8 bases fit TRBD1. The J segment lost 1 base and the V segment lost 6 bases, leaving 3 bases of the junction unmatched. This CDR3 comprises 14 residues. CDR1 is MNHNS, CDR2 SASEGT, per germline. The CDR3 nucleotides are TGTGCCAGCAGCGCGGGACAGGGCACAGATACGCAGTATTTT. This sequence encodes CASSAGQGTDTQYF.

J is TRBJ2-5 and V is TRBV6-5; 8 nucleotides match TRBD2. The CDR3 consists of 14 residues. Losses at the gene ends were 5 bases for V and 2 bases for J; bases not matched to a gene: 4. Germline CDR1 is MNHEY and CDR2 is SVGAGI. The DNA for the CDR3 is TGTGCCAGCAGTACTAGCGGCTCGCAAGAGACCCAGTACTTC. Translation: CASSTSGSQETQYF.

This clone has just a few counts. The rearrangement uses TRBV27 and TRBJ2-7, with D tentatively TRBD2 (7 bases). This CDR3 is built from 16 residues. Germline assignment: CDR1 MNHEY and CDR2 SMNVEV (reference sequence). V was pared by 4 bases and J by 3 bases, with 19 bases between. CDR3 in DNA: TGTGCCAGCAGTTCAAACCTAGCGGACAGTATCTACGAGCAGTACGTC. It codes for CASSSNLADSIYEQYV.

This clone appeared a few times. V and J are TRBV11-3 and TRBJ2-5, with D maybe TRBD2 (6 bases). The germline CDR1 and CDR2 sequences are SGHNT and YENEEA. The CDR3 is made up of 16 amino acids. Trimming removed 2 bases from V and 3 bases from J, with 16 bases in between. The CDR3 bases are TGTGCCAGCAGCTTATCGTTAGCGGTTCCCAAAGAGACCCAGTACTTC. Protein product: CASSLSLAVPKETQYF.

The chain employs TRBV18 and TRBJ2-4; D is unresolved. CDR1 is KGHSH, CDR2 LQKENI, per germline. There are 14 residues in the CDR3. Between the trimmed V and J ends, which lost 3 bases and 0 bases, there was a span of 6 bases. CDR3 coding DNA: TGTGCCAGCTCACCCGACATAGCCAAAAACATTCAGTACTTC. This translates into CASSPDIAKNIQYF. The complete variable domain, with remaining parts taken from reference TRBV18 and TRBJ2-4, reads NAGVMQNPRHLVRRRGQEARLRCSPMKGHSHVYWYRQLPEEGLKFMVYLQKENIIDESGMPKERFSAEFPKEGPSILRIQQVVRGDSAAYFCASSPDIAKNIQYFGAGTRLSVL.

This clone was seen a handful of times. The chain employs TRBV7-2 and TRBJ2-2, with 9 nucleotides matching TRBD2. Germline V gene sequence: CDR1 SGHTA, CDR2 FQGNSA. The CDR3 is made up of 17 amino acids. V lost 5 bases to trimming and J lost 10 bases; unmatched junction nucleotides: 17. The CDR3 nucleotides read TGTGCCAGCAGCCCCCGCCCTGTAGCGGGAGTGGGAAAGGAGCTGTTTTTT. This sequence encodes CASSPRPVAGVGKELFF.

The rearrangement links TRBV19 to TRBJ1-1, with D hard to call. This CDR3 has 14 residues. Germline CDR1 reads LNHDA; CDR2 reads SQIVND (reference sequence). The ends were cut back, 4 bases at V and 4 bases at J, with 13 bases in the middle. CDR3 sequence reads: CASSTGRRGTEAFF. CDR3 bases: TGTGCCAGTAGTACGGGTCGGCGGGGCACTGAAGCTTTCTTT.

This clone is a singleton in its sample. The chain links TRBV30 to TRBJ1-5, with a weak D call TRBD1 (5 bases). The CDR3 is made up of 13 amino acids. CDR1 GTSNPN and CDR2 SVGIG come from the germline V gene (reference sequence). Trimming left V 4 bases short and J 6 bases short, with 13 bases between. As DNA, the CDR3 is TGTGCCTGGACCCGAGGCGGGGCTCAGCCCCAGCATTTT. Translation gives CAWTRGGAQPQHF.

The chain carries TRBV29-1 and TRBJ1-4; 8 bases align to TRBD1. CDR1 and CDR2 from the germline V gene are SQVTM and ANQGSEA. After removal of 7 bases from V and 8 bases from J, the junction contained 9 bases not matched to a gene. There are 13 residues in the CDR3. Written as DNA, the CDR3 is TGCAGCGCCCTGACAGGGGTAGGAGAAAAACTGTTTTTT. This codes for CSALTGVGEKLFF.

This clone appeared a few times. The chain joins TRBV7-3 to TRBJ2-5, with D possibly TRBD2 on 5 matching bases. V shed 6 bases and J shed 0 bases, with 8 bases lying between them. CDR1 and CDR2 from the germline V gene are SGHTA and FQGTGA. CDR3 length: 13 residues. CDR3 sequence reads: CASSERNQETQYF. The CDR3 bases are TGTGCCAGCAGTGAGCGGAACCAAGAGACCCAGTACTTC.

There are a few counts of this clone. The chain employs TRBV30 and TRBJ2-1; TRBD2 matches 12 bases. This CDR3 contains 14 residues. Trimming removed 6 bases from V and 9 bases from J; junction bases left unmatched: 9. The germline CDR1 and CDR2 sequences are GTSNPN and SVGIG (reference sequence). The CDR3 DNA sequence: TGTGCCTGCAAAACTAGCGGGAGGAATATTGAGCAGTTCTTC. Protein sequence: CACKTSGRNIEQFF.

V is TRBV6-5 and J is TRBJ1-3; D not resolved. This CDR3 has 13 residues. V lost 4 bases and J lost 2, with 6 bases in between. Germline V gives CDR1 MNHEY, CDR2 SVGAGI. CDR3 nucleotides: TGTGCCAGCAGTTCCGTCGCTGGAAACACCATATATTTT. Its protein is CASSSVAGNTIYF.

Only a few counts were recorded for this clone. The V and J genes are TRBV14 and TRBJ2-1; TRBD1 matches at 10 bases. The CDR3 has 18 amino acids. The trim removed 5 bases at V and 3 bases at J, leaving 13 bases unmatched. In germline, CDR1 is SGHDN, CDR2 FVKESK. CDR3 in amino acids: CASSFHSGTGDSYNEQFF. The CDR3 DNA is TGTGCCAGCAGCTTCCACTCCGGGACAGGGGACAGCTACAATGAGCAGTTCTTC. Filled out from reference TRBV14 and TRBJ2-1, the complete variable domain reads EAGVTQFPSHSVIEKGQTVTLRCDPISGHDNLYWYRRVMGKEIKFLLHFVKESKQDESGMPNNRFLAERTGGTYSTLKVQPAELEDSGVYFCASSFHSGTGDSYNEQFFGPGTRLTVL.

The chain employs TRBV6-5 and TRBJ2-7, with D possibly being TRBD2 (6 bases). The CDR3 has 15 residues. V was shortened by 6 bases and J by 1 base, with 16 bases between the two germline ends. In germline, CDR1 is MNHEY, CDR2 SVGAGI. In DNA form, the CDR3 reads TGTGCCAGCAGGGGTGGAGGGAGCCCATCCTACGAGCAGTACTTC. It codes for CASRGGGSPSYEQYF.

The chain uses TRBV19 and TRBJ2-1; tentative D call: TRBD2 (6 bases). CDR1 is LNHDA and CDR2 is SQIVND in the germline V gene (reference sequence). CDR3 length: 15 amino acids. Between the trimmed V and J ends, which lost 6 bases and 6 bases, there was a span of 18 bases. CDR3 amino acids: CASSLQARGTNEQFF. The CDR3 DNA reads TGTGCCAGTAGCCTCCAAGCCCGGGGGACCAATGAGCAGTTCTTC.

The chain joins TRBV30 to TRBJ2-4; 7 bases are a match to TRBD2. There are 15 residues in the CDR3. Germline V gene lookup returns CDR1 GTSNPN and CDR2 SVGIG (reference sequence). The J segment lost 8 bases and the V segment lost 1 base, leaving 11 bases of the junction unmatched. The CDR3 DNA follows: TGTGCCTGGAGTGCCGTGGGACTAACGGGGGACATTCAGTACTTC. Protein sequence: CAWSAVGLTGDIQYF.

In DNA form, the CDR3 reads TGTGCCAGCAGTTACCTGGGACAGAGGGGAGAGACCCAGTACTTC. It encodes CASSYLGQRGETQYF. This sequence joins TRBV6-5 and TRBJ2-5, with 7 bases fitting TRBD1. V dropped 2 bases and J dropped 4; count of bases not matched to a gene: 7. The CDR3 loop spans 15 amino acids. Per the germline V gene, CDR1 is MNHEY and CDR2 is SVGAGI.

The chain carries TRBV7-3 and TRBJ1-2; TRBD1 matches 9 bases. V lost 5 bases to trimming and J lost 6 bases; unmatched junction nucleotides: 4. CDR1 SGHTA and CDR2 FQGTGA come from the germline V gene. The CDR3 has 13 residues. The CDR3 bases are TGTGCCAGCAGCCCTGGACAGGGGAATGGCTACACCTTC. It specifies CASSPGQGNGYTF.

This chain joins TRBV6-6 and TRBJ1-1; 7 bases align to TRBD1. In germline, CDR1 is MNHNY, CDR2 SVGAGI (reference sequence). The CDR3 runs to 13 residues. Trimming removed 11 bases from V and 1 base from J; junction bases left unmatched: 7. The CDR3 reads CALKQGENTEAFF. The CDR3 DNA is TGTGCCCTCAAGCAGGGGGAGAACACTGAAGCTTTCTTT.

The V gene is TRBV2, the J gene TRBJ2-1; 14 bases are shared with TRBD2. V lost 8 bases, J lost 2 bases, and 2 bases stayed unmatched. Germline loops: CDR1 SNHLY, CDR2 FYNNEI. The CDR3 totals 15 residues. The CDR3 sequence is CASGTSGSPYNEQFF. The CDR3 DNA is TGTGCCAGCGGGACTAGCGGGAGCCCCTACAATGAGCAGTTCTTC.

This clone was detected only a few times. J is TRBJ1-5 and V is TRBV28; TRBD1 matches 8 bases. J lost 5 bases, V lost 5 bases, and 5 bases had no gene match. In germline, CDR1 is MDHEN, CDR2 SYDVKM. This CDR3 comprises 14 residues. CDR3 DNA sequence: TGTGCCAGCAGTACCCGGACAGGGTATCAGCCCCAGCATTTT. It codes for CASSTRTGYQPQHF.

This sequence joins TRBV9 and TRBJ2-5; 10 bases are shared with TRBD2. The CDR3 spans 17 residues. Germline loops: CDR1 SGDLS, CDR2 YYNGEE. With V trimmed by 0 bases and J by 4 bases, 9 bases remained unmatched. CDR3 in DNA: TGTGCCAGCAGCGTAGGAAAGCGGGAGGGGCGGCGAGAGACCCAGTACTTC. Protein product: CASSVGKREGRRETQYF.

The sample holds a few counts of this clone. Within the sample, other DNA sequences also encode this same CDR3. The chain recombines TRBV20-1 with TRBJ2-7; D call uncertain. CDR1 DFQATT and CDR2 SNEGSKA come from the germline V gene (reference sequence). V was trimmed by 3 bases and J by 3 bases, leaving 3 bases between them. This CDR3 is 10 amino acids long. CDR3 nucleotide sequence: TGCAGTGCTAGTAGCTACGAGCAGTACTTC. This encodes CSASSYEQYF.